The 26 T cell receptor beta chains below all came from one sample that was sequenced in a study of identical twins. TCRdb reanalysed the 5' RACE reads using MiXCR and keeps one entry per CDR3 protein. The sample holds a few hundred thousand distinct CDR3 sequences, roughly 9.7% seen once. This sample was shared with a second study, whose subject was yellow fever vaccine responses in identical twins.

Sequencing was done on a sample of CD8+ T cells sorted from blood. These receptors all come from a woman aged 18-30 years in good health.

V gene TRBV7-2 combines with J gene TRBJ2-5, with TRBD2 as a possible D gene (6 bases). V lost 5 bases to trimming and J lost 0 bases, with 16 bases between them. CDR1 and CDR2 (germline): SGHTA, FQGNSA. CDR3 length: 16 residues. CDR3: CASSLGRGSYQETQYF. The CDR3 coding sequence is TGTGCCAGCAGCCTTGGGCGGGGATCGTACCAAGAGACCCAGTACTTC.

This clonotype was detected ten times or more. J is TRBJ2-7 and V is TRBV7-9, with D unclear. Deletions cut 7 bases from V and 1 base from J, with 8 bases between. The CDR3 contains 12 residues. The germline V gene has CDR1 SEHNR and CDR2 FQNEAQ (reference sequence). The CDR3 nucleotides are TGTGCCAGCACCTTCGGATCCTACGAGCAGTACTTC. Translated, it gives CASTFGSYEQYF.

This clonotype has just a few counts. This sequence joins TRBV15 and TRBJ2-1, with D maybe TRBD1 (5 bases). Germline CDR1 is LNHNV and CDR2 is YYDKDF (reference sequence). The V gene lost 7 bases and the J gene lost 4 bases, with 14 bases spanning the gap. The CDR3 loop spans 14 amino acids. CDR3 coding DNA: TGTGCCACCAACCCCCCGACAGCTTACAATGAGCAGTTCTTC. It codes for CATNPPTAYNEQFF.

J is TRBJ2-4 and V is TRBV12-3 or TRBV12-4; D may be TRBD1 (7 bases). This CDR3 has 18 amino acids. V shed 3 bases and J shed 8 bases, with 26 bases lying between them. Here the CDR3 reads CASSFVGGARGPGDIQYF. Written as DNA, the CDR3 is TGTGCCAGCAGTTTTGTAGGGGGCGCGAGGGGCCCGGGGGACATTCAGTACTTC.

This chain links TRBV28 with TRBJ2-3, with 10 bases identical to TRBD2. Trimming cost V 4 bases and J 4 bases; bases outside gene matches: 5. There are 15 residues in the CDR3. The germline gives CDR1 MDHEN, CDR2 SYDVKM. The CDR3 loop reads CASSSGAGGADTQYF. The DNA for the CDR3 is TGTGCCAGCAGTTCCGGAGCGGGGGGGGCAGATACGCAGTATTTT.

The sample holds a few counts of this clonotype. The chain uses TRBV12-3 or TRBV12-4 and TRBJ2-7, with 9 bases fitting TRBD2. The CDR3 consists of 14 residues. V dropped 4 bases and J dropped 2; count of bases not matched to a gene: 3. The CDR3 coding sequence is TGTGCCAGCAGTTGGGGACTAGCTCCCTACGAGCAGTACTTC. Amino acids: CASSWGLAPYEQYF.

This clonotype was found a few times. V gene TRBV7-9 combines with J gene TRBJ2-1; D unclear. CDR1 and CDR2 from the germline V gene are SEHNR and FQNEAQ (reference sequence). This CDR3 contains 16 residues. Trimming shortened V by 5 bases and J by 7 bases, and 21 bases separated the two germline ends. CDR3 sequence (DNA): TGTGCCAGCAGCGCGAGGACCCCAAGACAAGGGAATGAGCAGTTCTTC. Residues: CASSARTPRQGNEQFF.

In its sample, this clonotype was seen many times. The genes are TRBV20-1 and TRBJ2-7, with D possibly TRBD2 on 6 matching bases. The CDR3 spans 13 residues. Trimming took off 5 bases at V and 3 bases at J, with 14 bases between the two ends. The germline V gene has CDR1 DFQATT and CDR2 SNEGSKA (reference sequence). CDR3 sequence: CSARKQDYYEQYF. As DNA, the CDR3 is TGCAGTGCTCGGAAACAGGACTACTACGAGCAGTACTTC.

This clonotype was observed a handful of times. Here the CDR3 DNA reads TGTGCCAGCAGTTTGTCCGGGACAGGGTACGAGCAGTACTTC. Amino acids: CASSLSGTGYEQYF. The chain uses TRBV27 and TRBJ2-7; 9 bases are a match to TRBD1. Trimming cost V 3 bases and J 4 bases; bases outside gene matches: 4. The CDR3 sequence is 14 residues long. Germline CDR1 and CDR2: MNHEY and SMNVEV (reference sequence).

The sample holds many counts of this clonotype. The chain joins TRBV2 to TRBJ2-1, with a weak D call TRBD1 (6 bases). Germline CDR1 reads SNHLY; CDR2 reads FYNNEI. The CDR3 contains 14 residues. Trimming took off 6 bases at V and 6 bases at J, with 15 bases between the two ends. For the CDR3, the DNA is TGTGCCAGCAGGGGGGCTGGTAGAGGCAATGAGCAGTTCTTC. It codes for CASRGAGRGNEQFF.

This clonotype has a handful of counts. The chain employs TRBV11-1 and TRBJ2-3; 9 bases line up with TRBD2. This CDR3 region has 19 residues. From germline, CDR1 is SGHAT and CDR2 FQDESV (reference sequence). The junction had 14 bases not matched to a gene; V was cut back by 4 bases and J by 0 bases. The CDR3 reads CASSSRTASGTASTDTQYF. CDR3 DNA sequence: TGTGCCAGCAGCTCGCGAACGGCTAGCGGGACAGCTAGCACAGATACGCAGTATTTT.

V and J are TRBV27 and TRBJ2-7, with 8 nucleotides matching TRBD2. V shed 5 bases and J 4 bases; nucleotides not matched to a gene: 10. The length of the CDR3 is 15 residues. Germline loops: CDR1 MNHEY, CDR2 SMNVEV (reference sequence). Here the CDR3 reads CASSGPGTSRYEQYF. Here the CDR3 DNA reads TGTGCCAGCAGTGGCCCCGGGACTAGTAGGTACGAGCAGTACTTC.

This clonotype has at least ten counts. For the CDR3, the DNA is TGTGCCAGCAGTCCTGGGGGTTCTGGGGCCAACGTCCTGACTTTC. Its protein product is CASSPGGSGANVLTF. The chain recombines TRBV27 with TRBJ2-6; the D gene could be TRBD1 or TRBD2 (5 bases each). This CDR3 comprises 15 residues. Trimming removed 5 bases from V and 1 base from J, with 9 bases in between. CDR1 is MNHEY, CDR2 SMNVEV, per germline (reference sequence).

V is TRBV11-2 and J is TRBJ2-5; D is possibly TRBD1 or TRBD2 (5 bases each). CDR1 and CDR2 (germline): SGHAT, FQNNGV. V dropped 4 bases and J dropped 5 bases, with 14 bases sitting between them. The CDR3 sequence is 14 residues long. The CDR3 DNA reads as TGTGCCAGCAGCTCCCAAATCGGGGCCGAGACCCAGTACTTC. Translated, it gives CASSSQIGAETQYF.

The rearrangement joins TRBV9 to TRBJ2-1; possibly TRBD2 for D (6 bases). This CDR3 region has 13 residues. Germline values: CDR1 SGDLS, CDR2 YYNGEE. With 0 bases removed from V and 7 bases from J, the gap between germline ends came to 8 bases. The CDR3 DNA reads as TGTGCCAGCAGCGTAGGACTAGGAAATGAGCAGTTCTTC. Amino acid sequence: CASSVGLGNEQFF.

V usage is TRBV30 and J usage is TRBJ2-1; the match to TRBD2 covers 11 bases. Germline assignment: CDR1 GTSNPN and CDR2 SVGIG (reference sequence). V lost 2 bases and J lost 4; bases outside the gene matches: 4. The CDR3 is 15 residues long. In DNA form, the CDR3 reads TGTGCCTGGAGTCCACTAGCGGGAGAATACAATGAGCAGTTCTTC. Its translation is CAWSPLAGEYNEQFF.

This clonotype turned up a few times. The chain links TRBV20-1 to TRBJ2-4; D is possibly TRBD2 (6 bases). The CDR3 totals 14 residues. CDR1 and CDR2 from the germline V gene are DFQATT and SNEGSKA (reference sequence). V lost 1 base and J 2 bases, leaving 9 bases between the germline ends. In DNA, the CDR3 is TGCAGTGCTAGAGGGAGGGTAACCAAAAACATTCAGTACTTC. Translating gives CSARGRVTKNIQYF.

The chain joins TRBV3-1 to TRBJ2-1; 13 positions agree with TRBD2. Germline V CDR1 and CDR2: LGHDT, YNNKEL (reference sequence). The CDR3 is 18 residues long. V gave up 7 bases and J gave up 0 bases; unmatched junction bases: 9. This CDR3 is CASTPAGLAGHSYNEQFF. In DNA, the CDR3 is TGTGCCAGCACCCCCGCGGGACTAGCGGGGCACTCCTACAATGAGCAGTTCTTC.

This clonotype occurred many times. CDR3 protein: CASSLASWDIFGYTF. The CDR3 bases are TGTGCCAGCAGCTTGGCTTCCTGGGACATCTTTGGCTACACCTTC. The gene calls are TRBV5-5 and TRBJ1-2; weak D call: TRBD1 (6 bases). The CDR3 has 15 residues. V gave up 0 bases and J gave up 7 bases, with 16 bases separating them. CDR1 SGHKS and CDR2 YYEKEE come from the germline V gene (reference sequence).

This clonotype was recorded at least ten times. This chain uses TRBV27 with TRBJ2-5; no firm D call. Looked up from germline, CDR1 is MNHEY and CDR2 is SMNVEV (reference sequence). The CDR3 runs to 15 residues. V shed 4 bases and J shed 2 bases, with 14 bases lying between them. CDR3 DNA: TGTGCCAGCAGTTCGTTATACGGTGATCAAGAGACCCAGTACTTC. It encodes CASSSLYGDQETQYF.

This clonotype was recorded a few times. Here the CDR3 DNA reads TGTGCCAGCAGCACCCCCGGGACAGGGGAAGAGCAGTACTTC. Translation gives CASSTPGTGEEQYF. The chain carries TRBV12-3 or TRBV12-4 and TRBJ2-7; TRBD1 agrees at 10 bases. The CDR3 consists of 14 residues. Trimming cost V 6 bases and J 7 bases; bases outside gene matches: 9.

This clonotype was recorded at least ten times. This chain links TRBV5-6 with TRBJ2-1; D not certain. From germline, CDR1 is SGHDT and CDR2 YYEEEE. Trimming took 1 base from V and 7 from J, leaving 6 bases between them. The CDR3 has 12 amino acids. CDR3 sequence: CASSLNLNEQFF. The CDR3 region has the DNA TGTGCCAGCAGCTTGAATTTGAATGAGCAGTTCTTC.

The chain employs TRBV7-9 and TRBJ1-6; D gene ambiguous. Trimming stripped 5 bases from V and 5 bases from J, with 16 bases between. The germline CDR1 and CDR2 sequences are SEHNR and FQNEAQ (reference sequence). The CDR3 sequence is 16 residues long. Here the CDR3 reads CASSGRTGRNNSPLHF. The CDR3 DNA follows: TGTGCCAGCAGCGGACGAACCGGGAGGAATAATTCACCCCTCCACTTT.

There are many counts of this clonotype. This chain connects TRBV4-1 to TRBJ2-1, with 11 bases identical to TRBD2. V shed 2 bases and J 4 bases; nucleotides not matched to a gene: 4. Germline CDR1 reads MGHRA; CDR2 reads YSYEKL. This CDR3 spans 16 amino acids. DNA for the CDR3: TGCGCCAGCAGCCAACGGGGGACTAGCGGATACAATGAGCAGTTCTTC. Its translation: CASSQRGTSGYNEQFF.

This clonotype was detected a few times. V usage is TRBV11-2 and J usage is TRBJ2-7; 7 nucleotides agree with TRBD2. The trim removed 3 bases at V and 3 bases at J, leaving 11 bases unmatched. This CDR3 contains 16 residues. CDR1 and CDR2 (germline): SGHAT, FQNNGV. CDR3 amino acids: CASSFGGGPTDYEQYF. The CDR3 DNA sequence: TGTGCCAGCAGCTTCGGGGGAGGGCCGACCGACTACGAGCAGTACTTC.

This chain connects TRBV20-1 to TRBJ2-7; D is undetermined. The V gene lost 2 bases and the J gene lost 3 bases, with 5 bases spanning the gap. The CDR3 extends over 11 amino acids. The germline V gene encodes CDR1 DFQATT and CDR2 SNEGSKA (reference sequence). The chain's CDR3 is CSARHYYEQYF. CDR3 nucleotides: TGCAGTGCTAGACACTACTACGAGCAGTACTTC.